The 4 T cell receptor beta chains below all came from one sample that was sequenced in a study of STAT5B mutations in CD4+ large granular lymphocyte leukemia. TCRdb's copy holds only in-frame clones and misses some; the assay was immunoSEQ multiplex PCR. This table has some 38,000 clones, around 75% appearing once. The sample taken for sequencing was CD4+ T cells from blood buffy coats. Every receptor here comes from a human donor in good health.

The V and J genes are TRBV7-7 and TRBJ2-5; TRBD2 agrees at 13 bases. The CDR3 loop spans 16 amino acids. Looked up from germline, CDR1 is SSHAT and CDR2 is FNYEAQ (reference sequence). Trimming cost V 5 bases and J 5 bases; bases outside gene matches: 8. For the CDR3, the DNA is TGTGCCAGCAGCCCTACTAGCGGGGGGGCCTATGAGACCCAGTACTTC. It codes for CASSPTSGGAYETQYF.

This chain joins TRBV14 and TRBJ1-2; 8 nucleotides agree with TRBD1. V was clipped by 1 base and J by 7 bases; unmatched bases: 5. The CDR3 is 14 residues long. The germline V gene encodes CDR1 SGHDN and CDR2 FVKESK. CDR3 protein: CASSQAQGARGYTF. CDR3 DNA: TGTGCCAGCAGCCAAGCGCAGGGGGCGCGTGGCTACACCTTC.

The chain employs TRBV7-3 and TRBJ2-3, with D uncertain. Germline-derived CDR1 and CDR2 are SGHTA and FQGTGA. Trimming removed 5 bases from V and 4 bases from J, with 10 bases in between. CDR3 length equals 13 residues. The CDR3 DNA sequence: TGTGCCAGCAGCCCCAGCCGGGCAGATACGCAGTATTTT. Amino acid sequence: CASSPSRADTQYF.

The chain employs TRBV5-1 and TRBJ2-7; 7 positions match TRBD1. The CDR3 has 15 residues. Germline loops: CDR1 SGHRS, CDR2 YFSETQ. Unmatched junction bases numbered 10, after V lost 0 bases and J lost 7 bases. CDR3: CASSLGGTAMREQYF. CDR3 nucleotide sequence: TGCGCCAGCAGCTTGGGAGGGACAGCGATGAGGGAGCAGTACTTC.